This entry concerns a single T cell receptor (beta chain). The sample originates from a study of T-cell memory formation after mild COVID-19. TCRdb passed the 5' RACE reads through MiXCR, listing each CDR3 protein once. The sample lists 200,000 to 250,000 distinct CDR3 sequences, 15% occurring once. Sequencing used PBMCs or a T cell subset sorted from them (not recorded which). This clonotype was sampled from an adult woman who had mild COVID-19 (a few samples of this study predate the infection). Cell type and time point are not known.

DNA for the CDR3: TGCAGTGCTAGTCCGGGACAGGCCTTAAATCAGCCCCAGCATTTT. This encodes CSASPGQALNQPQHF. V and J are TRBV20-1 and TRBJ1-5, with 8 nucleotides matching TRBD1. V dropped 3 bases and J dropped 4; count of bases not matched to a gene: 8. The CDR3 is made up of 15 amino acids. CDR1 and CDR2 from the germline V gene are DFQATT and SNEGSKA (reference sequence).